The 19 T cell receptor beta chains below come from one sample, sequenced in a study of PD-L1 blockade in urothelial cancer. Sequencing was performed with immunoSEQ multiplex PCR; in TCRdb, only in-frame clones are kept and a portion is missing. The data hold about 52,000 clones, with approximately 80% observed a single time. Specimen: PBMCs, collected around atezolizumab (anti-PD-L1) treatment. These TCRs come from a man between 65 and 85 years old with urothelial cancer.

This clone was counted only a few times. The gene calls are TRBV19 and TRBJ2-7; TRBD1 is a possible D gene (6 bases). This CDR3 comprises 15 residues. V lost 4 bases and J 2 bases, leaving 15 bases between the germline ends. Germline CDR1 LNHDA, CDR2 SQIVND (reference sequence). As DNA, the CDR3 is TGTGCCAGTAGTACCCGGACAGTAAACACCTACGAGCAGTACTTC. Its translation is CASSTRTVNTYEQYF.

The chain carries TRBV10-3 and TRBJ2-5, with a tentative D call TRBD1 (6 bases). From germline, CDR1 is ENHRY and CDR2 SYGVKD. This CDR3 region has 14 residues. V gave up 6 bases and J gave up 4 bases, with 15 bases separating them. This CDR3 reads CAISETGNLETQYF. DNA of the CDR3: TGTGCCATCAGCGAAACAGGGAATTTAGAGACCCAGTACTTC.

This clone turned up a few times. The V gene is TRBV6-1, the J gene TRBJ1-5; a weak D match, TRBD1 (6 bases). Germline CDR1 is MNHNS and CDR2 is SASEGT. The CDR3 is 16 residues long. Trimming stripped 4 bases from V and 0 bases from J, with 13 bases between. DNA for the CDR3: TGTGCCAGCAGTGTTAATCAGGGGTATAGCAATCAGCCCCAGCATTTT. This encodes CASSVNQGYSNQPQHF.

This rearrangement joins TRBV4-1 to TRBJ1-6, with 8 positions matching TRBD1. Germline V lookup: CDR1 MGHRA, CDR2 YSYEKL. There are 17 residues in the CDR3. Trimming removed 0 bases from V and 5 bases from J; junction bases left unmatched: 6. CDR3 loop: CASSQETGTGNNSPLHF. CDR3 in DNA: TGCGCCAGCAGCCAAGAAACCGGGACAGGCAATAATTCACCCCTCCACTTT.

The rearrangement joins TRBV11-2 to TRBJ2-2, with D hard to call. This CDR3 is 13 amino acids long. With 0 bases removed from V and 7 bases from J, the gap between germline ends came to 6 bases. Germline-derived CDR1 and CDR2 are SGHAT and FQNNGV. The CDR3 is CASSLDRSGELFF. CDR3 DNA: TGTGCCAGCAGCTTAGACCGGAGCGGGGAGCTGTTTTTT.

This clone was detected only once. This chain uses TRBV10-3 with TRBJ2-7; TRBD2 might be the D (6 bases). CDR1 and CDR2 from the germline V gene are ENHRY and SYGVKD. The CDR3 is 12 residues long. Between the trimmed V and J ends, which lost 11 bases and 0 bases, there was a span of 11 bases. The chain's CDR3 is CASSGGSYEQYF. The CDR3 DNA reads TGTGCCTCATCCGGGGGCTCCTACGAGCAGTACTTC.

J is TRBJ2-2 and V is TRBV5-1; tentatively, D is TRBD2 (5 bases). The germline CDR1 and CDR2 sequences are SGHRS and YFSETQ. V was pared by 5 bases and J by 6 bases, with 14 bases between. The CDR3 is 14 residues long. The CDR3 bases are TGCGCCAGCAGTTTAACCCCCGGGGCCGGGGAGCTGTTTTTT. This codes for CASSLTPGAGELFF.

The chain couples TRBV20-1 to TRBJ2-7; D gene ambiguous. The CDR3 runs to 11 residues. V shed 6 bases and J shed 2 bases, with 8 bases lying between them. Germline CDR1 and CDR2: DFQATT and SNEGSKA (reference sequence). CDR3 in amino acids: CSAHMAYEQYF. In DNA form, the CDR3 reads TGCAGTGCGCACATGGCCTACGAGCAGTACTTC.

The gene calls are TRBV6-1 and TRBJ1-2; TRBD1 agrees at 7 bases. The V and J ends lost 2 bases and 4 bases, in that order; junction bases with no gene match: 1. The CDR3 covers 13 residues. Germline V gene data show CDR1 as MNHNS and CDR2 as SASEGT. In DNA, the CDR3 is TGTGCCAGCAGTGAACCAGGGGGCTATGGCTACACCTTC. This encodes CASSEPGGYGYTF.

The rearrangement joins TRBV2 to TRBJ1-2; 8 bases are shared with TRBD1. V lost 6 bases, J lost 8 bases, and 8 bases stayed unmatched. This CDR3 has 13 amino acids. Germline CDR1 is SNHLY and CDR2 is FYNNEI. The DNA of the CDR3 is TGTGCCAGCAGATACGGGACAGGCTCCGGCTACACCTTC. Translated: CASRYGTGSGYTF.

This chain links TRBV6-4 with TRBJ2-5, with D possibly being TRBD1 (5 bases). CDR1 and CDR2 (germline): MRHNA, SNTAGT. The V gene lost 7 bases and the J gene lost 5 bases, with 14 bases spanning the gap. The CDR3 sequence is 13 residues long. Written as DNA, the CDR3 is TGTGCCAGCATCCTCAGGGATCGGGAGACCCAGTACTTC. This translates into CASILRDRETQYF.

The chain has TRBV10-1 and TRBJ1-6, with D perhaps TRBD1 (5 bases). Germline V CDR1 and CDR2: WNHNN, SYGVQD (reference sequence). The CDR3 has 18 amino acids. Trimming pared 1 base from V and 5 bases from J, leaving 18 bases between. CDR3 nucleotide sequence: TGCGCCAGCAGTGAGTGGGGCCATAGCGGAACTCATAATTCACCCCTCCACTTT. Protein sequence: CASSEWGHSGTHNSPLHF.

The table lists this clone with a count of one. This chain links TRBV7-8 with TRBJ1-4, with D possibly being TRBD1 (6 bases). Germline V gene lookup returns CDR1 SGHVS and CDR2 FQNEAQ. This CDR3 comprises 20 residues. V lost 5 bases to trimming and J lost 2 bases, with 27 bases between them. DNA of the CDR3: TGTGCCAGCAGCCCGCCGCCAGGGGTACGGGGAGTGGTGACTAATGAAAAACTGTTTTTT. Protein sequence: CASSPPPGVRGVVTNEKLFF. Together with reference TRBV7-8 and TRBJ1-4, the CDR3 gives the full variable domain: GAGVSQSPRYKVAKRGQDVALRCDPISGHVSLFWYQQALGQGPEFLTYFQNEAQLDKSGLPSDRFFAERPEGSVSTLKIQRTQQEDSAVYLCASSPPPGVRGVVTNEKLFFGSGTQLSVL.

The chain carries TRBV28 and TRBJ1-6, with 10 bases matching TRBD1. Looked up from germline, CDR1 is MDHEN and CDR2 is SYDVKM. The CDR3 is made up of 14 amino acids. With V trimmed by 5 bases and J by 9 bases, 4 bases remained unmatched. CDR3 DNA sequence: TGTGCCAGCAGTCCTGGGACAGGGGTTTCACCCCTCCACTTT. Translating it yields CASSPGTGVSPLHF.

The chain is built from TRBV6-5 and TRBJ1-1; D gene ambiguous. The germline gives CDR1 MNHEY, CDR2 SVGAGI. The V and J ends lost 8 bases and 3 bases respectively, with 7 bases between them. This CDR3 region has 11 residues. This CDR3 is CASGRDTEAFF. The CDR3 DNA is TGTGCCAGCGGGAGGGACACTGAAGCTTTCTTT.

CDR3 residues: CASSLRGAGEKLFF. The CDR3, as DNA: TGCGCCAGCAGCTTGCGGGGAGCGGGTGAAAAACTGTTTTTT. The rearrangement joins TRBV5-1 to TRBJ1-4; D is undetermined. V lost 1 base and J lost 7, with 11 bases in between. The CDR3 contains 14 residues. Germline V gene data show CDR1 as SGHRS and CDR2 as YFSETQ.

The V gene is TRBV27, the J gene TRBJ2-1; 9 bases match TRBD1. CDR3 length: 12 amino acids. V lost 6 bases, J lost 8 bases, and 2 bases stayed unmatched. Germline V CDR1 and CDR2: MNHEY, SMNVEV (reference sequence). This CDR3 reads CASRDRGDEQFF. In nucleotides, the CDR3 is TGTGCCAGCAGGGACAGGGGTGATGAGCAGTTCTTC.

This chain joins TRBV6-5 and TRBJ2-3; 8 bases fit TRBD2. Losses at the gene ends were 6 bases for V and 3 bases for J; bases not matched to a gene: 8. Per germline, CDR1 MNHEY and CDR2 SVGAGI. The CDR3 length is 15 residues. CDR3 residues: CASRDSASGTDTQYF. CDR3 nucleotides: TGTGCCAGCAGGGATTCTGCTAGCGGGACAGATACGCAGTATTTT.

The CDR3 sequence: CASSLRGGSYEQYF. CDR3 nucleotides: TGTGCCAGCAGCTTGAGGGGGGGTTCCTACGAGCAGTACTTC. This chain connects TRBV7-9 to TRBJ2-7; TRBD2 is a possible D gene (7 bases). Looked up from germline, CDR1 is SEHNR and CDR2 is FQNEAQ (reference sequence). With 3 bases removed from V and 1 base from J, the gap between germline ends came to 10 bases. The CDR3 runs to 14 residues.